This T cell receptor (beta chain) was sequenced in a study of shared T cell receptors in the human thymus. TCRdb's table, derived via immunoSEQ multiplex PCR, lists solely in-frame clones and lacks some. The sample includes approximately 660,000 clones, approximately 87% of them seen just once. These same data were also listed under a study on human thymus T cells. From that paper: An apparent bias in V and J gene usage was seen in thymic and blood repertoires.

The sequenced sample was thymocytes. The TCR comes from a boy younger than two with a congenital heart defect.

CDR3 DNA: TGCGCCAGCAGCCAAGGGACAGTTAACACTGAAGCTTTCTTT. This gives the protein CASSQGTVNTEAFF. The rearrangement links TRBV5-1 to TRBJ1-1, with 7 bases lining up with TRBD1. CDR1 and CDR2 (germline): SGHRS, YFSETQ. The CDR3 loop spans 14 amino acids. The J segment lost 2 bases and the V segment lost 4 bases, leaving 5 bases of the junction unmatched.